Following are 17 T cell receptor beta chains from one sample sequenced in a study of multiple sclerosis patients with progressive multifocal leukoencephalopathy. Sequenced by immunoSEQ multiplex PCR; TCRdb stores in-frame clones only, minus some. The data show 25,000 to 35,000 clones, roughly 92% seen once. As to time point: before natalizumab initiation. The source material was PBMCs. The receptor source for this set is a man in his thirties or forties with multiple sclerosis.

This CDR3 is CASSYPGGTGELFF. CDR3 coding DNA: TGTGCCAGCAGTTACCCAGGGGGCACCGGGGAGCTGTTTTTT. The V call is TRBV6-5, the J call TRBJ2-2, with TRBD1 matching over 7 bases. The CDR3 has 14 residues. CDR1 is MNHEY and CDR2 is SVGAGI in the germline V gene. V trimming: 2 bases; J trimming: 4 bases; junction bases outside the gene matches: 1.

Regarding this clone: This CDR3 is also generated by other DNA sequences in the sample. This sequence joins TRBV5-1 and TRBJ2-5, with D perhaps matching TRBD1 or TRBD2 (5 bases each). The CDR3 runs to 13 residues. Per the germline V gene, CDR1 is SGHRS and CDR2 is YFSETQ. V gave up 4 bases and J gave up 5 bases, with 12 bases separating them. The chain's CDR3 is CASSLPGRETQYF. DNA of the CDR3: TGCGCCAGCAGCCTGCCGGGGCGGGAGACCCAGTACTTC.

This chain connects TRBV30 to TRBJ1-3; D uncertain. The V gene lost 2 bases and the J gene lost 0 bases, with 5 bases spanning the gap. The CDR3 contains 13 residues. Germline-derived CDR1 and CDR2 are GTSNPN and SVGIG (reference sequence). The CDR3 DNA sequence: TGTGCCTGGAGTACTAACTCTGGAAACACCATATATTTT. Translating it yields CAWSTNSGNTIYF.

J is TRBJ1-3 and V is TRBV4-2; D is perhaps TRBD1 (6 bases). The length of the CDR3 is 16 residues. Germline V gene sequence: CDR1 LGHNA, CDR2 YNFKEQ. Trimming removed 3 bases from V and 8 bases from J, with 20 bases in between. The CDR3: CASSQGGIGGRYTIYF. The CDR3 DNA sequence: TGTGCCAGCAGCCAGGGGGGGATAGGGGGACGGTACACCATATATTTT.

The chain employs TRBV7-2 and TRBJ2-7; TRBD2 is a possible D gene (6 bases). Trimming stripped 5 bases from V and 0 bases from J, with 8 bases between. The CDR3 has 13 residues. Per germline, CDR1 SGHTA and CDR2 FQGNSA. The chain's CDR3 is CASSGRNSYEQYF. CDR3 bases: TGTGCCAGCAGCGGGAGGAACTCCTACGAGCAGTACTTC. Full variable domain (remainder filled in from reference TRBV7-2 and TRBJ2-7): GAGVSQSPSNKVTEKGKDVELRCDPISGHTALYWYRQSLGQGLEFLIYFQGNSAPDKSGLPSDRFSAERTGGSVSTLTIQRTQQEDSAVYLCASSGRNSYEQYFGPGTRLTVT.

The rearrangement joins TRBV29-1 to TRBJ1-1; D is unclear. The CDR3 contains 10 residues. CDR1 and CDR2 (germline): SQVTM, ANQGSEA. The germline V and J ends were trimmed by 7 bases and 0 bases, with 3 bases remaining between them. This CDR3 is CSAMNTEAFF. DNA for the CDR3: TGCAGCGCGATGAACACTGAAGCTTTCTTT.

The genes are TRBV9 and TRBJ2-1, with a possible D match to TRBD2 (6 bases). Per germline, CDR1 SGDLS and CDR2 YYNGEE. The V end was cut by 0 bases, the J end by 8 bases, with 6 bases between. This CDR3 is 12 amino acids long. This CDR3 reads CASSVGGDEQFF. CDR3 bases: TGTGCCAGCAGCGTAGGGGGGGATGAGCAGTTCTTC.

This rearrangement joins TRBV30 to TRBJ2-7; 11 nucleotides align to TRBD2. V lost 0 bases to trimming and J lost 4 bases; unmatched junction nucleotides: 11. This CDR3 is built from 17 residues. Germline CDR1 is GTSNPN and CDR2 is SVGIG (reference sequence). CDR3 loop: CAWSVRVMGLAEYEQYF. The CDR3 nucleotides read TGTGCCTGGAGTGTAAGGGTTATGGGACTAGCGGAGTACGAGCAGTACTTC.

This chain connects TRBV18 to TRBJ1-1; D is uncertain. Trimming shortened V by 6 bases and J by 4 bases, and 12 bases separated the two germline ends. The CDR3 spans 13 residues. CDR1 is KGHSH and CDR2 is LQKENI in the germline V gene. CDR3 residues: CASSRELATEAFF. CDR3 bases: TGTGCCAGCTCTAGAGAGCTGGCCACTGAAGCTTTCTTT. Full variable domain (rest looked up from reference TRBV18 and TRBJ1-1): NAGVMQNPRHLVRRRGQEARLRCSPMKGHSHVYWYRQLPEEGLKFMVYLQKENIIDESGMPKERFSAEFPKEGPSILRIQQVVRGDSAAYFCASSRELATEAFFGQGTRLTVV.

This chain links TRBV6-1 with TRBJ2-5; possible D gene TRBD1, 5 bases. Deletions cut 4 bases from V and 5 bases from J, with 11 bases between. This CDR3 is built from 13 residues. The germline V gene encodes CDR1 MNHNS and CDR2 SASEGT. The CDR3 DNA reads as TGTGCCAGCAGTGGCTCAGGGTGGGAGACCCAGTACTTC. Encoded protein: CASSGSGWETQYF.

The chain joins TRBV9 to TRBJ1-1, with D hard to call. Germline V gene data show CDR1 as SGDLS and CDR2 as YYNGEE. The CDR3 runs to 14 residues. V lost 4 bases and J 4 bases, leaving 14 bases between the germline ends. The CDR3 loop reads CASSTGYGGTEAFF. CDR3 in DNA: TGTGCCAGCAGCACGGGCTACGGTGGCACTGAAGCTTTCTTT. The full variable domain, in which reference TRBV9 and TRBJ1-1 provide the parts outside the CDR3, is DSGVTQTPKHLITATGQRVTLRCSPRSGDLSVYWYQQSLDQGLQFLIQYYNGEERAKGNILERFSAQQFPDLHSELNLSSLELGDSALYFCASSTGYGGTEAFFGQGTRLTVV.

The chain employs TRBV6-6 and TRBJ1-5; D ambiguous. The CDR3 sequence is 13 residues long. The V and J ends lost 10 bases and 5 bases respectively, with 15 bases between them. CDR1 and CDR2 (germline): MNHNY, SVGAGI (reference sequence). The CDR3 nucleotides are TGTGCCATGCGAGGACGGGGAGATCAGCCCCAGCATTTT. The encoded protein is CAMRGRGDQPQHF.

As for this clone: The same CDR3 also results from other DNA sequences found in this sample. The V call is TRBV27, the J call TRBJ2-7; D gene ambiguous. The CDR3 is 12 residues long. Between the trimmed V and J ends, which lost 5 bases and 4 bases, there was a span of 9 bases. Germline V gene data show CDR1 as MNHEY and CDR2 as SMNVEV (reference sequence). In nucleotides, the CDR3 is TGTGCCAGCAGTGACCGAACTTACGAGCAGTACTTC. Translated: CASSDRTYEQYF.

This clone came up once. The J gene is TRBJ1-3, the V gene TRBV6-1; 8 bases line up with TRBD1. V lost 6 bases to trimming and J lost 4 bases; unmatched junction nucleotides: 5. CDR1 and CDR2 (germline): MNHNS, SASEGT. The CDR3 loop spans 14 amino acids. CDR3 amino acids: CASRLGQGGNTIYF. CDR3 coding DNA: TGTGCCAGCAGATTAGGACAGGGCGGAAACACCATATATTTT.

V usage is TRBV4-3 and J usage is TRBJ2-1; 7 bases match TRBD2. V lost 4 bases, J lost 2 bases, and 8 bases stayed unmatched. The CDR3 consists of 16 residues. The germline gives CDR1 LGHNA, CDR2 YSLEER. CDR3 loop: CASSPMRERPYNEQFF. CDR3 DNA sequence: TGCGCCAGCAGCCCGATGCGGGAGAGGCCCTACAATGAGCAGTTCTTC.

The chain uses TRBV10-3 and TRBJ1-5, with no clear D. The CDR3 length is 13 residues. Germline CDR1 and CDR2: ENHRY and SYGVKD. The germline V and J ends were trimmed by 2 bases and 6 bases, with 8 bases remaining between them. The chain's CDR3 is CAISEAELQPQHF. CDR3 in DNA: TGTGCCATCAGTGAGGCCGAACTTCAGCCCCAGCATTTT.

The genes are TRBV6-5 and TRBJ2-5; tentatively, D is TRBD2 (5 bases). The DNA end is a closer match to TRBJ2-7, so the J assignment may be wrong. In germline, CDR1 is MNHEY, CDR2 SVGAGI. The CDR3 runs 13 residues. This chain's CDR3 is CATSSKLGYEQYF. CDR3 nucleotide sequence: TGTGCCACCTCCTCAAAACTAGGCTACGAGCAGTACTTC.